These T cell receptor beta chains were read from a single sample in a study of blood T cell repertoires in COVID-19. Some clones are missing from TCRdb's copy, which holds only in-frame ones; the method was immunoSEQ multiplex PCR. The profile shows 240,000 or so clones, roughly 86% of them singletons. The specimen was PBMCs or T cells enriched from blood (not recorded which). These receptors all stem from a woman between 40 and 55 years old with acute COVID-19. CDR3s leave out the opening cysteine and the closing phenylalanine or tryptophan.

>TRBV6-1|TRBJ2-3
ASSEQGRDTQY
>TRBV6-5|TRBJ2-7
ASSPAGADGQY
>TRBV25-1|TRBJ2-7
ASRQGSYEQY
>TRBV6-5|TRBJ1-6
ASSTTGFNSPLH
>TRBV6-5|TRBJ2-7
ASKIRAGGLYEQY
>TRBV6-5|TRBJ2-2
ASKLAGGSGELF
>TRBV19|TRBJ1-1
ATGTVKAGNTEAF
>TRBV21-1|TRBJ2-7
ASSKVRKSYEQY
>TRBV5-1|TRBJ2-7
ASSLELAGAREQY
>TRBV14|TRBJ2-7
ASSQFTHSYEQY
>TRBV4-2|TRBJ2-2
ASSQPGRDTGELF
>TRBV30|TRBJ2-6
AWTGDPLGANVLT
>TRBV7-6|TRBJ2-7
ASSLGSGNGWSSYEQY
>TRBV7-9|TRBJ2-1
ASSSLDRQPYNEQF
>TRBV21-1|TRBJ2-1
ASSKMGSGRALYNEQF
>TRBV6-5|TRBJ2-7
ASRGLAGGGEQY
>TRBV7-8|TRBJ2-3
ASSQRAFGTGEDTQY
>TRBV6-5|TRBJ1-2
ASSYIQGDGYT
>TRBV6-4|TRBJ2-3
ASSPSGNTDTQY
>TRBV7-9|TRBJ2-7
ASSFSPYEQY
>TRBV7-7|TRBJ2-2
ASSNRKAGELF
>TRBV5-4|TRBJ2-1
ASSLPQREGNEQF
>TRBV5-5|TRBJ2-1
ASSPGLAVNNEQF
>TRBV6-5|TRBJ2-7
ATRGSYEQY
>TRBV24-1|TRBJ2-3
ATSNGGYTDTQY
>TRBV7-9|TRBJ2-3
ASSLAGGTTDTQY
>TRBV2|TRBJ2-7
ASSEPLTGNREQY
>TRBV5-6|TRBJ1-2
ASSLAFGYGYT
>TRBV6-1|TRBJ2-7
ASSEGGSGSLYEQY
>TRBV7-8|TRBJ2-3
ASSFSSGSIADTQY
>TRBV27|TRBJ1-2
ASTLRVGGNYGYT
>TRBV5-1|TRBJ1-6
ASSSMGGTPLH
>TRBV10-1|TRBJ2-7
ASSTGTQDEQY